This T cell receptor beta chain emerged from a study of blood T cell repertoires in COVID-19. Study information: Nucleic acid was either cDNA or gDNA, and it came from T cells, B-cell-depleted T cells, or PBMCs.

V lost 3 bases and J 0 bases, leaving 9 bases between the germline ends. This CDR3 region has 14 residues. Germline V gene sequence: CDR1 DFQATT, CDR2 SNEGSKA (reference sequence). Authors' methods: Reference gene primer amplification gave nucleated cell count estimates. Repertoires were generated with immunoSEQ multiplex PCR, while TCRdb's copy carries only in-frame clones and drops some. The V and J calls and clone size are taken from that table; D and trimming were inferred from the DNA. This repertoire shows 170,000 or so clones, 85% to 90% found once; its top ten account for about 3%. This TCR was sampled from a man aged 40-49 years with active or convalescent COVID-19. Source material: peripheral blood. J is TRBJ2-4 and V is TRBV20-1, with D possibly TRBD2 on 6 matching bases. CDR3 sequence: CSASKRVAKNIQYF. The CDR3 bases are TGCAGTGCTAGTAAGCGGGTAGCCAAAAACATTCAGTACTTC.